Listed here is a single T cell receptor (beta chain). The target antigen is unknown. This sample is drawn from a study of CD8 T cells in Susac syndrome. General study points: The study acknowledged a relatively small number of individuals in its TCR sequencing and HLA analysis.

RNA amounts of roughly 0.45 to 1 ug underwent reverse transcription with random hexamers. Via MiXCR, TCRdb re-called the immunoSEQ multiplex PCR reads, giving one row per CDR3 protein. Among some 110,000 distinct CDR3 sequences listed, nearly 96% were seen once. Patients with Susac syndrome showed fulfilment of recently defined diagnostic criteria for definite or probable disease. The V gene's germline CDR1 is MNHNY and CDR2 SVGAGI (reference sequence). V was pared by 6 bases and J by 4 bases, with 8 bases of the junction left unmatched. The CDR3 length is 14 residues. This TCR came from a human donor with Susac syndrome. This chain links TRBV6-6 with TRBJ2-7, with 8 bases aligning to TRBD1. Sequencing was carried out using CD4+ T cells from PBMCs. The chain's CDR3 is CASSHGQGEYEQYF. CDR3 bases: TGTGCCAGCAGCCACGGACAGGGAGAGTACGAGCAGTACTTC.